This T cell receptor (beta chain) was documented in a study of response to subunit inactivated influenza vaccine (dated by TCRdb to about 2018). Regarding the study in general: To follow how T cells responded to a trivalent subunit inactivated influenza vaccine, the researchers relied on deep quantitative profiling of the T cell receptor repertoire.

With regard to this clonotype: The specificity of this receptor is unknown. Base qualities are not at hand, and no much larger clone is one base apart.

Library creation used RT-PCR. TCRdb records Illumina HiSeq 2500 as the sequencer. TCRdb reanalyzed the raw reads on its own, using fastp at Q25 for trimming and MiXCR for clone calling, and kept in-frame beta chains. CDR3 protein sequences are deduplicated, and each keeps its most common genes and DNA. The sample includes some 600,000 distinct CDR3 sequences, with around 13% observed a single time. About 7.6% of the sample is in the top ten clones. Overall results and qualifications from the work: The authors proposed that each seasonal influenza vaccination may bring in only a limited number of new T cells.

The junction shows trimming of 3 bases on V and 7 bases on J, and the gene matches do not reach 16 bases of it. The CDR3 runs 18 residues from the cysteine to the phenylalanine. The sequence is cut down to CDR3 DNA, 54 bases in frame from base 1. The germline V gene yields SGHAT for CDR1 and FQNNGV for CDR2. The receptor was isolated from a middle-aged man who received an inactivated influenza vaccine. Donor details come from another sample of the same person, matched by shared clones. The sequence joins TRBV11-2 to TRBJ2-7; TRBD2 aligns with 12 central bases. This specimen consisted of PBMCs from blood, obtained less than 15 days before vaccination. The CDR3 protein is CASSFYPSASGGAGEQYF. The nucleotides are TGTGCCAGCAGCTTTTATCCGTCGGCTAGCGGGGGGGCCGGGGAGCAGTACTTC.